The 5 T cell receptor beta chains reported below all come from one sample, sequenced in a study of Ad26.COV2.S vaccination and SARS-CoV-2 variants (dated by TCRdb to 2020 to 2023). The treatment or condition label here, explained by the study, means: around 19 received Ad26.COV2.S at low or high dose, single or two shots; several received placebo; per-sample allocation not given. For vaccine and placebo recipients, the sequenced repertoires came from samples collected on day 63 after the first injection. Library prep was done by the immunoSEQ multiplex PCR assay. As stored in TCRdb, this immuneACCESS dataset retains in-frame rearrangements with V and J assigned. A fraction of the clones does not appear; measured against another copy, unresolved V genes explain less than half of the discrepancy, and the remainder lacks a known reason. Within this sample are more than 250,000 clones, with around 87% of them counted one time only. The top ten clonotypes cover 2.5% to 3.5% of the sample.

Material: peripheral blood, obtained in a trial of Ad26.COV2.S vaccine versus placebo. Receptor source: a person between 18 and 59 years old who received the Ad26.COV2.S COVID-19 vaccine or a placebo.

This rearrangement joins TRBV4-3 to TRBJ2-5; TRBD2 matches at 8 bases. CDR1 is LGHNA, CDR2 YSLEER, per germline. V shed 0 bases and J 5 bases; nucleotides not matched to a gene: 8. The CDR3 has 16 amino acids. Written as DNA, the CDR3 is TGCGCCAGCAGCCAAGATTCGGGGGGGCTTTTGGAGACCCAGTACTTC. Protein product: CASSQDSGGLLETQYF.

This clone was seen at least ten times. This chain links TRBV21-1 with TRBJ2-7; the table's D gene call, TRBD2, was not cross checked with the DNA. TRBV21-1 counts as a pseudogene. This CDR3 is built from 17 residues. CDR3 amino acids: CASTWGKRDASSYEQYF. CDR3 bases: TGTGCCAGCACTTGGGGGAAGCGGGACGCAAGCTCCTACGAGCAGTACTTC.

The chain is built from TRBV7-2 and TRBJ2-7; D assignment may be TRBD1 or TRBD2 (5 bases each). From germline, CDR1 is SGHTA and CDR2 FQGNSA. The CDR3 is 16 amino acids. The ends were cut back, 1 base at V and 6 bases at J, with 19 bases in the middle. The CDR3 is CASSLGVWHGAGEQYF. In DNA, the CDR3 is TGTGCCAGCAGCTTAGGGGTCTGGCACGGGGCCGGCGAGCAGTACTTC.

The chain links TRBV12-3 or TRBV12-4 to TRBJ1-1; D remains ambiguous. The CDR3 is 12 residues long. With 6 bases removed from V and 5 bases from J, the gap between germline ends came to 10 bases. The CDR3 reads CASSPSGTEAFF. The CDR3 nucleotides are TGTGCCAGCAGCCCGTCTGGGACTGAAGCTTTCTTT.

The chain has TRBV20-1 and TRBJ2-5; D call uncertain. In germline, CDR1 is DFQATT, CDR2 SNEGSKA (reference sequence). The CDR3 has 11 amino acids. V lost 4 bases and J lost 5, with 8 bases in between. This CDR3 is CSAKTLETQYF. The CDR3 bases are TGCAGTGCTAAGACTTTGGAGACCCAGTACTTC.